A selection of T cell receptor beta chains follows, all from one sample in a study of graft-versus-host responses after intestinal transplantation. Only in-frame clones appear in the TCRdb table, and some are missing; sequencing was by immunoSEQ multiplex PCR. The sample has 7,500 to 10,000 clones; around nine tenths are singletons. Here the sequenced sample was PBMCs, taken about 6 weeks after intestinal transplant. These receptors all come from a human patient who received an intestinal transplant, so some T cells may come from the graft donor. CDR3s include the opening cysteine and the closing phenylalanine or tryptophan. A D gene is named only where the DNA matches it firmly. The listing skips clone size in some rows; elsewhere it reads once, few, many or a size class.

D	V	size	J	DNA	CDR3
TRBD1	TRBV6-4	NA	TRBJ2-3	TGTGCCAGCAGTGACGGGACAGGGGGCGCAGATACGCAGTATTTT	CASSDGTGGADTQYF
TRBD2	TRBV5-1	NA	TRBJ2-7	TGCGCCAGCAGCTTGGCCACGGCGGGAGACCACTACGAGCAGTACTTC	CASSLATAGDHYEQYF
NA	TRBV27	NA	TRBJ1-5	TGTGCCAGCAGTTTCAATAGCAATCAGCCCCAGCATTTT	CASSFNSNQPQHF
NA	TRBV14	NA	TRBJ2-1	TGTGCCAGCAGCCAAGCTTTAGGTTCCTACAATGAGCAGTTCTTC	CASSQALGSYNEQFF
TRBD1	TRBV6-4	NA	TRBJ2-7	TGTGCCAGCGACCTAGGGACAGCTAAGGAGCAGTACTTC	CASDLGTAKEQYF
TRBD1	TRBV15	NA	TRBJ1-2	TGTGCCACCAGCGCAACCCCGTCGGGACAGGGTTATGAAGGCTACACCTTC	CATSATPSGQGYEGYTF
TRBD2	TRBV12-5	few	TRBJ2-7	TGTGCTAGTGGTTTGGTAATGGGGGGGGAGCAGTACTTC	CASGLVMGGEQYF
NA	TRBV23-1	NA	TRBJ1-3	TGCGCCAGCCCCCTCAGGGCGGCTGGAAACACCATATATTTT	CASPLRAAGNTIYF
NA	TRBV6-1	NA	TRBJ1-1	TGTGCCAGCAGTGACCTGGGAGGGACTGAAGCTTTCTTT	CASSDLGGTEAFF
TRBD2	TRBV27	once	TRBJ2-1	TGTGCCAGCACTCCGGGACTAGCGGGAGGCGGTGAGCAGTTCTTC	CASTPGLAGGGEQFF
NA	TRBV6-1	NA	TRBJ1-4	TGTGCCAGCAGTGAAGAGGGGTGGGCAGGGCCGGAAAAACTGTTTTTT	CASSEEGWAGPEKLFF
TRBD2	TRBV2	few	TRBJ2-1	TGTGCCCGGGGGGGGGACGCGGACAATGAGCAGTTCTTC	CARGGDADNEQFF
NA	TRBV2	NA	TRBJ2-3	TGTGCCAGCATTCAGGACAGCCTCTTAGATACGCAGTATTTT	CASIQDSLLDTQYF
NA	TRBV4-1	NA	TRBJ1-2	TGCGCCAGCAGCCAAGTCCTCATCCGAGGTGGCTACACCTTC	CASSQVLIRGGYTF
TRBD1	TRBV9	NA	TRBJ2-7	TGTGCCAGCAGCGTAGAGGGGACAGGGGTGGGCGAGCAGTACTTC	CASSVEGTGVGEQYF
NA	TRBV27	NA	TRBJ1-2	TGTGCCAGCAGTAAGGGGTACGCTAACTATGGCTACACCTTC	CASSKGYANYGYTF
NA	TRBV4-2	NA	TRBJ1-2	TGTGCCAGCAGTCGACAAAGACCTGACACTGACTATGGCTACACCTTC	CASSRQRPDTDYGYTF
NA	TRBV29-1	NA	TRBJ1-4	TGCAGCGTTGCCCGGGGGGGTGCTAATGAAAAACTGTTTTTT	CSVARGGANEKLFF
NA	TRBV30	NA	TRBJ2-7	TGTGCCTGGAGTGCTGCCGGGGTGTCCTACGAGCAGTACTTC	CAWSAAGVSYEQYF
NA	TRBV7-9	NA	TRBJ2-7	TGTGCCAGCAGCTTAGCCGACCGCCGTCGGGCTAACGAGCAGTACTTC	CASSLADRRRANEQYF
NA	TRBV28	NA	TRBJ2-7	TGTGCCAGCTTTAAGGGGTACAACTCCTACGAGCAGTACTTC	CASFKGYNSYEQYF
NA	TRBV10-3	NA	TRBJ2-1	TGTGCCATCACCCGAGGACAGCCGCCTTACAATGAGCAGTTCTTC	CAITRGQPPYNEQFF
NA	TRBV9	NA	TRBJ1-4	TGTGCCAGCAGCGTAGAGGGGACCGGTAATGAAAAACTGTTTTTT	CASSVEGTGNEKLFF
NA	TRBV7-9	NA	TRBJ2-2	TGTGCCAGCAGCTCCTTATTGGGAGAGAACACCGGGGAGCTGTTTTTT	CASSSLLGENTGELFF
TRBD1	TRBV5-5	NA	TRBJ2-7	TGTGCCAGCAGCTTGGTCCGGGACAGGGCCTACGAGCAGTACTTC	CASSLVRDRAYEQYF
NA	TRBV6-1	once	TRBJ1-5	TGTGCCAGCAGTGACAGCAAAAATCAGCCCCAGCATTTT	CASSDSKNQPQHF
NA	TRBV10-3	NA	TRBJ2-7	TGTGCCATCAGTGAGCCGGACTGGGAGTATAGGGACGAGCAGTACTTC	CAISEPDWEYRDEQYF
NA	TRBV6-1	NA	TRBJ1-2	TGTGCCAGCAGCCCCATAGGGTTGGGCTACACCTTC	CASSPIGLGYTF
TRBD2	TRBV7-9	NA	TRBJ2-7	TGTGCCATCGAGCGGGGCGGAACTATATACGAGCAGTACTTC	CAIERGGTIYEQYF
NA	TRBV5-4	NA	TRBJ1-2	TGTGCCAGCAGCTTGGCCCCGGACAGAGACAACTATGGCTACACCTTC	CASSLAPDRDNYGYTF
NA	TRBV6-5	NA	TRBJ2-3	TGTGCCAGCATTGGGGCTTACCCCACAGATACGCAGTATTTT	CASIGAYPTDTQYF
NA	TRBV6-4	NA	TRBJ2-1	TGTGCCAGCAGTGAGGGACACCTATCCCCCTACAATGAGCAGTTCTTC	CASSEGHLSPYNEQFF
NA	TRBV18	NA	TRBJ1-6	TGTGCCAGCTCACCACGGCCCCCCCATGATTCACCCCTCCACTTT	CASSPRPPHDSPLHF
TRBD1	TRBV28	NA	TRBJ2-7	TGTGCCAGCCATGGAAGTTGGAACGAACCGGGACAGGGTTACTACGAGCAGTACTTC	CASHGSWNEPGQGYYEQYF
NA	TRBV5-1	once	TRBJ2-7	TGCGCCAGCAGTGGCAGACCCTCATTGGCCTACGAGCAGTACTTC	CASSGRPSLAYEQYF
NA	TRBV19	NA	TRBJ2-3	TGTGCCAGTAGTTACAACAGGGAAGATACGCAGTATTTT	CASSYNREDTQYF
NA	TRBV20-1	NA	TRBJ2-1	TGCAGTGCTAGGGAGGGCCCCTCGCAGTTCTTC	CSAREGPSQFF
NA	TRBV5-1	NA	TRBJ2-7	TGCGCCAGCAGCCGCAGTCCAGGCAACTCCTACGAGCAGTACTTC	CASSRSPGNSYEQYF
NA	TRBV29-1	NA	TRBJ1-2	TGCAGCGTTGATGGGCCCTACAGGATGGGGAGCGACTACACCTTC	CSVDGPYRMGSDYTF
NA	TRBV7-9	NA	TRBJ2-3	TGTGCCAGCAGCCCCTCCGAGGATACGCAGTATTTT	CASSPSEDTQYF
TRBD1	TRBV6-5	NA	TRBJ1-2	TGCGCCAGCAGTAGACAGGGCCGAAACTACACCTTC	CASSRQGRNYTF
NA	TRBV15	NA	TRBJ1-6	TGTGCCACCAGCAGAGATAGGGCAGGGAATTCACCCCTCCACTTT	CATSRDRAGNSPLHF
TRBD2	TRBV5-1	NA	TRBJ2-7	TGCGCCAGCAGCTTGGAACTAGCGGGAGTTTACGAGCAGTACTTC	CASSLELAGVYEQYF
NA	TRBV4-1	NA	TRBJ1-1	TGCGCCAGCAGCCAGGACAGCACGAACACGGAAGCTTTCTTT	CASSQDSTNTEAFF
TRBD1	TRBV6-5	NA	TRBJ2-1	TGTGCCAGCAGTTACCTCCCGGACAGGATGTACAATGAGCAGTTCTTC	CASSYLPDRMYNEQFF
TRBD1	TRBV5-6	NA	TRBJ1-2	TGTGCCAGCAGCTTCGGGACAGGGGGCACCTATGGCTACACCTTC	CASSFGTGGTYGYTF
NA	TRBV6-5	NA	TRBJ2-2	TGTGCCAGCAGTTACTCACTGGGCGGATTCAGCGGGGAGCTGTTTTTT	CASSYSLGGFSGELFF
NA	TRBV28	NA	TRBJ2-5	TGTGCCAGCAGTTCCCTCCGGCTGATCCAAGAGACCCAGTACTTC	CASSSLRLIQETQYF
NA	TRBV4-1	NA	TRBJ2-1	TGCGCCAGCAGCCCTACATCCGTCAGGAATGAGCAGTTCTTC	CASSPTSVRNEQFF
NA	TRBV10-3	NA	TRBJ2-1	TGTGCCATCAGTGAAGGGCCTACCGGTAACAATGAGCAGTTCTTC	CAISEGPTGNNEQFF
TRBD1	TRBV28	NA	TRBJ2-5	TGTGCCAGCAGTCTCACTTCAGGGACAGGGCAAGAGACCCAGTACTTC	CASSLTSGTGQETQYF
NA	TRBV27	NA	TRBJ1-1	TGTGCCAGCAGTTCGTCAGCGAGTATGAACACTGAAGCTTTCTTT	CASSSSASMNTEAFF